One and the same sample provided the 19 T cell receptor beta chains below, sequenced in a study of blood T cell repertoires in COVID-19. Sequenced by immunoSEQ multiplex PCR; TCRdb stores in-frame clones only, minus some. The repertoire holds about 250,000 clones, 82% seen once, with 4.5% to 6% in the top ten. The specimen sequenced was PBMCs or T cells enriched from blood (not recorded which). The receptors originated from a man aged 40-49 years who had been exposed to COVID-19.

This chain joins TRBV10-3 and TRBJ2-1; 9 bases map to TRBD2. The CDR3 loop spans 16 amino acids. V lost 0 bases, J lost 5 bases, and 5 bases stayed unmatched. Germline CDR1 is ENHRY and CDR2 is SYGVKD. In DNA, the CDR3 is TGTGCCATCAGTGAGTCCCGTCTAGCGGGAAACAATGAGCAGTTCTTC. Amino acid sequence: CAISESRLAGNNEQFF.

This clone was seen many times. This chain joins TRBV2 and TRBJ1-2; D unresolved. Germline V gives CDR1 SNHLY, CDR2 FYNNEI. The length of the CDR3 is 14 residues. Deletions cut 3 bases from V and 4 bases from J, with 12 bases between. The CDR3 DNA is TGTGCCAGCAGTGATAAGTGGGAGGCCTATGGCTACACCTTC. Protein sequence: CASSDKWEAYGYTF. The entire variable domain, with the rest obtained from reference TRBV2 and TRBJ1-2, is as follows: EPEVTQTPSHQVTQMGQEVILRCVPISNHLYFYWYRQILGQKVEFLVSFYNNEISEKSEIFDDQFSVERPDGSNFTLKIRSTKLEDSAMYFCASSDKWEAYGYTFGSGTRLTVV.

V and J are TRBV6-5 and TRBJ1-6; no clear D gene. V lost 8 bases, J lost 9 bases, and 14 bases lay in between. CDR3 size: 13 residues. Germline V gene data show CDR1 as MNHEY and CDR2 as SVGAGI. CDR3 DNA sequence: TGTGCCAGCGGCCGTTTAGGGAGTTCACCCCTCCACTTT. Its translation: CASGRLGSSPLHF.

The gene calls are TRBV18 and TRBJ2-1; unclear D gene. Germline V lookup: CDR1 KGHSH, CDR2 LQKENI. The V end was cut by 0 bases, the J end by 13 bases, with 13 bases between. The CDR3 contains 13 residues. CDR3 loop: CASSPPPAELQFF. CDR3 sequence (DNA): TGTGCCAGCTCACCACCCCCCGCCGAGCTTCAGTTCTTC.

In this sample, this clone turned up a few times. The gene calls are TRBV7-3 and TRBJ2-5; no firm D call. The germline CDR1 and CDR2 sequences are SGHTA and FQGTGA. Trimming removed 2 bases from V and 7 bases from J, with 8 bases in between. CDR3 size: 12 residues. Here the CDR3 DNA reads TGTGCCAGCAGCTTATCCCCCGGGACCCAGTACTTC. Amino acid sequence: CASSLSPGTQYF.

This sequence joins TRBV6-6 and TRBJ1-2, with unresolved D. Germline CDR1 is MNHNY and CDR2 is SVGAGI (reference sequence). The V and J ends lost 5 bases and 2 bases respectively, with 12 bases between them. The CDR3 is 14 residues long. The CDR3 region is CASSRVEENYGYTF. The CDR3 coding sequence is TGTGCCAGCAGTCGGGTCGAGGAGAACTATGGCTACACCTTC.

The chain joins TRBV21-1 to TRBJ2-6; the table gives TRBD2 as D, unverified against the DNA. TRBV21-1 is listed as a pseudogene. The CDR3 sequence is 20 residues long. The CDR3 spells CASSKGEESTFHSGANVLTF. CDR3 sequence (DNA): TGTGCCAGCAGCAAAGGGGAGGAATCTACCTTCCACTCTGGGGCCAACGTCCTGACTTTC.

This clone was counted only a few times. The gene calls are TRBV30 and TRBJ1-4; tentatively, D is TRBD1 (5 bases). Germline V lookup: CDR1 GTSNPN, CDR2 SVGIG (reference sequence). This CDR3 is built from 14 residues. Between the trimmed V and J ends, which lost 0 bases and 7 bases, there was a span of 12 bases. CDR3 sequence (DNA): TGTGCCTGGAGTGTAGGGCAGGGTATTGAAAAACTGTTTTTT. Its translation: CAWSVGQGIEKLFF.

The chain is built from TRBV3-1 (or the pseudogene TRBV3-2) and TRBJ1-4, with 10 bases matching TRBD1. The V gene end was trimmed by 4 bases and the J gene end by 8 bases; junction bases not matched to a gene: 4. In germline, CDR1 is LGHDT, CDR2 YNNKEL (reference sequence). The CDR3 runs to 14 residues. CDR3 sequence (DNA): TGTGCCAGCAGCCGGGGACAGGGGATCGAAAAACTGTTTTTT. It specifies CASSRGQGIEKLFF.

V usage is TRBV27 and J usage is TRBJ1-5; weak D call: TRBD1 (6 bases). Germline V gene sequence: CDR1 MNHEY, CDR2 SMNVEV (reference sequence). This CDR3 has 16 residues. The ends were cut back, 6 bases at V and 4 bases at J, with 19 bases in the middle. The CDR3 bases are TGTGCCAGCAGCTCCAGTGGGGGGGCAAGGAATCAGCCCCAGCATTTT. Translation gives CASSSSGGARNQPQHF.

This clone appeared a single time. The chain recombines TRBV5-1 with TRBJ2-7; TRBD1 is a possible D gene (5 bases). Trimming took off 0 bases at V and 4 bases at J, with 14 bases between the two ends. The length of the CDR3 is 15 residues. Germline loops: CDR1 SGHRS, CDR2 YFSETQ. The CDR3 DNA reads TGCGCCAGCAGCTTGGGGGGCAGTAAAGTTTACGAGCAGTACTTC. It is translated as CASSLGGSKVYEQYF.

Concerning this clone itself: At the DNA level, this CDR3 is encoded by other sequences in the same sample as well. The rearrangement joins TRBV19 to TRBJ1-1, with D possibly TRBD1 on 5 matching bases. The CDR3 length is 14 residues. Trimming cost V 3 bases and J 1 base, with 9 bases left between them. Germline V gene data show CDR1 as LNHDA and CDR2 as SQIVND (reference sequence). This CDR3 is CASSITGPNTEAFF. The DNA for the CDR3 is TGTGCCAGTAGTATTACAGGCCCGAACACTGAAGCTTTCTTT.

The CDR3 spells CASSLALGREDNEQFF. CDR3 DNA: TGTGCCAGCAGCTTAGCCCTAGGGAGGGAGGACAATGAGCAGTTCTTC. The chain couples TRBV11-3 to TRBJ2-1, with 7 bases that match TRBD2. Germline CDR1 SGHNT, CDR2 YENEEA. V trimming: 1 base; J trimming: 5 bases; junction bases outside the gene matches: 8. The CDR3 contains 16 residues.

J is TRBJ2-5 and V is TRBV7-9; TRBD2 matches at 8 bases. The CDR3 is 20 amino acids. V shed 7 bases, J shed 4 bases, and the junction held 26 bases outside the gene matches. The germline V gene has CDR1 SEHNR and CDR2 FQNEAQ (reference sequence). CDR3 DNA: TGTGCCAGCACCCCTGTTCTACCTTTAACGGGAGGGCGATTCGGAGAGACCCAGTACTTC. Encoded protein: CASTPVLPLTGGRFGETQYF.

J is TRBJ1-2 and V is TRBV5-1; D not resolved. V was shortened by 0 bases and J by 6 bases, with 9 bases between the two germline ends. This CDR3 has 13 residues. Germline CDR1 SGHRS, CDR2 YFSETQ. CDR3: CASSLGQRDGYTF. The CDR3 region has the DNA TGCGCCAGCAGCTTGGGGCAGCGAGATGGCTACACCTTC.

The chain employs TRBV11-3 and TRBJ2-3; 11 nucleotides align to TRBD2. The CDR3 contains 17 residues. Germline loops: CDR1 SGHNT, CDR2 YENEEA. J lost 3 bases, V lost 5 bases, and 10 bases had no gene match. The CDR3 DNA is TGTGCCAGCAGCCTCGGGGTAGCGGGAGGGAATACAGATACGCAGTATTTT. This sequence encodes CASSLGVAGGNTDTQYF.

The chain combines TRBV5-6 with TRBJ2-7, with D possibly matching TRBD2 (6 bases). CDR1 SGHDT and CDR2 YYEEEE come from the germline V gene. Trimming cost V 4 bases and J 9 bases, with 17 bases left between them. This CDR3 is built from 13 residues. As DNA, the CDR3 is TGTGCCAGCAGCCCCGGGACTGCGAGGGGGCAGTACTTC. Amino acid sequence: CASSPGTARGQYF.

A note on this clone: One junction end does not reproduce the germline sequence, and a read error may be involved. The same CDR3 can be traced to other DNA sequences in this sample. CDR3 sequence reads: CASSSGSNQPQHF. The CDR3 bases are TGTGCTAGCAGTAGCGGAAGCAATCAGCCCCAGCATTTT. The chain uses TRBV3-1 (or the pseudogene TRBV3-2) and TRBJ1-5; D is uncertain. Germline assignment: CDR1 LGHDT and CDR2 YNNKEL (reference sequence). The CDR3 runs 13 residues.

The rearrangement joins TRBV5-5 to TRBJ1-5; no definite D call. Germline lookup yields CDR1 SGHKS and CDR2 YYEKEE (reference sequence). The length of the CDR3 is 13 residues. Trimming left V 4 bases short and J 7 bases short, with 12 bases between. The CDR3 reads CASSTRADQPQHF. CDR3 nucleotides: TGTGCCAGCAGCACGCGGGCCGACCAGCCCCAGCATTTT. The full variable domain, in which reference TRBV5-5 and TRBJ1-5 provide the parts outside the CDR3, is DAGVTQSPTHLIKTRGQQVTLRCSPISGHKSVSWYQQVLGQGPQFIFQYYEKEERGRGNFPDRFSARQFPNYSSELNVNALLLGDSALYLCASSTRADQPQHFGDGTRLSIL.